This TCR beta chain was documented in a study of regulatory T cells in long-lasting Graves disease. This clonotype has at least ten counts. Its target is not known. Assembly of TCR beta libraries relied on iRepertoire HTBI primers together with Arm-PCR of CDR3 regions. TCRdb used MiXCR to reprocess the multiplex PCR reads, holding one entry per CDR3 protein. In the table there are roughly 530,000 distinct CDR3 sequences, approximately 16% of which are singletons. V lost 6 bases, J lost 4 bases, and 7 bases stayed unmatched. The CDR3 runs 15 residues. Per germline, CDR1 LGHDT and CDR2 YNNKEL (reference sequence). General study findings and limits: Results may be inaccurate due to the small sample size.

Time point reported: newly diagnosed GD, antithyroid drugs for less than 3 months. Scientists built the TCR library using RNA that was extracted from PBMCs. The sample was also linked to a second study, of T cells in Graves' hyperthyroidism and ophthalmopathy. This second study notes: The TCR CDR3 was amplified in a first-round RT-PCR using the HTBI primer set.

The receptor comes from a woman aged 40-60 years with Graves disease. Source: peripheral blood mononuclear cells (PBMCs), taken at new diagnosis, from a patient treated with antithyroid drugs. The chain uses TRBV3-1 and TRBJ2-3; 10 bases are a match to TRBD2. CDR3 in amino acids: CASSPAGGPPDTQYF. Here the CDR3 DNA reads TGTGCCAGCAGTCCAGCGGGGGGGCCCCCAGATACGCAGTATTTT.